The clone carrying this T cell receptor (beta chain) was picked up one time. The CDR3 totals 18 residues. Germline lookup yields CDR1 KGHSH and CDR2 LQKENI. V shed 1 base and J shed 0 bases, with 15 bases lying between them. These data are taken from a study of shared clonotypes between healthy human individuals. Some clones are missing from TCRdb's copy, which holds only in-frame ones; the method was immunoSEQ multiplex PCR. The data hold 2.5 million or so clones, with around 90% observed a single time. The sample consisted of naive CD4+ T cells sorted from blood. The subset here: CD45RA+ positively selected. The source is a man aged 18 to 30 in good health. The chain has TRBV18 and TRBJ2-2; possibly TRBD1 or TRBD2 for D (5 bases each). The DNA of the CDR3 is TGTGCCAGCTCACCACGGAGGAGTCAGGGCACGAACACCGGGGAGCTGTTTTTT. Translating it yields CASSPRRSQGTNTGELFF. Full variable domain (outside the CDR3, taken from reference TRBV18 and TRBJ2-2): NAGVMQNPRHLVRRRGQEARLRCSPMKGHSHVYWYRQLPEEGLKFMVYLQKENIIDESGMPKERFSAEFPKEGPSILRIQQVVRGDSAAYFCASSPRRSQGTNTGELFFGEGSRLTVL.